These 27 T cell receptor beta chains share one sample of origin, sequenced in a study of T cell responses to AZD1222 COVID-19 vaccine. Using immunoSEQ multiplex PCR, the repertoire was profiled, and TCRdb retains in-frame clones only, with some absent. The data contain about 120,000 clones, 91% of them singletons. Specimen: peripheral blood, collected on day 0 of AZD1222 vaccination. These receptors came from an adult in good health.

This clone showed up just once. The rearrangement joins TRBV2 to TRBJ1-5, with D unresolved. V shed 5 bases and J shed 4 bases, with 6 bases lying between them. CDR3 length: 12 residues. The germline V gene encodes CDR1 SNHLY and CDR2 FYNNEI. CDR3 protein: CASSQINQPQHF. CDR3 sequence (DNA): TGTGCCAGCAGTCAGATTAATCAGCCCCAGCATTTT.

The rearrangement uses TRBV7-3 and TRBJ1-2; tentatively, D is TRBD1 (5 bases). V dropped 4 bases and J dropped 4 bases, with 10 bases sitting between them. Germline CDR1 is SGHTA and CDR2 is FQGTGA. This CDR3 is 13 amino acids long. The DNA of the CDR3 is TGTGCCAGCAGCTCATCAACAGGCTATGGCTACACCTTC. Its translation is CASSSSTGYGYTF.

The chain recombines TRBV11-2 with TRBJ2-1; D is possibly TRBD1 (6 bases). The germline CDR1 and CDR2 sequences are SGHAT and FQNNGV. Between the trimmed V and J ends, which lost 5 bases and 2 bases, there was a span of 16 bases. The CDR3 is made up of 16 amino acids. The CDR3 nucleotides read TGTGCCAGCAGCCTCGACAGGCCCATAACCTACAATGAGCAGTTCTTC. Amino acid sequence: CASSLDRPITYNEQFF.

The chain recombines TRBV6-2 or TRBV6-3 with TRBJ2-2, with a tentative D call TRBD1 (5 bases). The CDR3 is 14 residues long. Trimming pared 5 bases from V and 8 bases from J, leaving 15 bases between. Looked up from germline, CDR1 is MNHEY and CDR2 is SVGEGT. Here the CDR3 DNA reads TGTGCCAGCAGTCGACAGTTTTTGCATGGGGAGCTGTTTTTT. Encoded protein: CASSRQFLHGELFF.

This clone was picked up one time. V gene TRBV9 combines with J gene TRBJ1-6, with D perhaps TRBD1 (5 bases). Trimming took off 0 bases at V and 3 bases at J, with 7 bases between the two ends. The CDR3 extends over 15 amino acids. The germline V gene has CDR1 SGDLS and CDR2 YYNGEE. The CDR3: CASSVARDYNSPLHF. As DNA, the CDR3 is TGTGCCAGCAGCGTAGCCAGGGACTATAATTCACCCCTCCACTTT.

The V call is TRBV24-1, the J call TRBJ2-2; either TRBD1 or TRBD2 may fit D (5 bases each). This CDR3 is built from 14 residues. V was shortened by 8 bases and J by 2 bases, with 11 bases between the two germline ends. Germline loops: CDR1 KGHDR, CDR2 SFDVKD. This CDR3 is CATNNRGNTGELFF. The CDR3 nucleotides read TGTGCCACCAACAACCGGGGCAACACCGGGGAGCTGTTTTTT.

CDR3: CASSPRGGRADTQYF. The CDR3 region has the DNA TGTGCCAGCAGCCCCCGGGGGGGCCGGGCAGATACGCAGTATTTT. The rearrangement uses TRBV7-3 and TRBJ2-3, with TRBD2 identical over 8 bases. Germline lookup yields CDR1 SGHTA and CDR2 FQGTGA. This CDR3 comprises 15 residues. Trimming removed 5 bases from V and 4 bases from J; junction bases left unmatched: 8.

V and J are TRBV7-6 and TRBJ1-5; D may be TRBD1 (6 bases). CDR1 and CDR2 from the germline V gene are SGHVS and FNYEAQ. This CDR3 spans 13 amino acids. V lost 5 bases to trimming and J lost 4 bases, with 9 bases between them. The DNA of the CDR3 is TGTGCCAGCAGCAGCGGGACAAATCAGCCCCAGCATTTT. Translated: CASSSGTNQPQHF.

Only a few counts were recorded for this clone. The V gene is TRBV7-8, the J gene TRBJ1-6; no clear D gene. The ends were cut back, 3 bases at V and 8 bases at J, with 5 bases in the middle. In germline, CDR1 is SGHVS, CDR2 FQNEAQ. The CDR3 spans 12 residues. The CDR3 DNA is TGTGCCAGCAGCTTTAGAGATTCACCCCTCCACTTT. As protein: CASSFRDSPLHF.

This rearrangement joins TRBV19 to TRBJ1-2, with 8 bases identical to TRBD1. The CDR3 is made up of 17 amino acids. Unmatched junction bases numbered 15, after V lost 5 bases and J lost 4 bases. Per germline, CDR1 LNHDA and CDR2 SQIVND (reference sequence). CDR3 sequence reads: CASSPTGTGGNLYGYTF. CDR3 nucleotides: TGTGCCAGTAGTCCGACGGGGACAGGCGGAAATCTCTATGGCTACACCTTC.

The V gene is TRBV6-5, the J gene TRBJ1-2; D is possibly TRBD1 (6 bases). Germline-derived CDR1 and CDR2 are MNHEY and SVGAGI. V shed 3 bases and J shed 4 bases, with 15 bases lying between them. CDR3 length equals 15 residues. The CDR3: CASSYMGGASYGYTF. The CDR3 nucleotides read TGTGCCAGCAGTTATATGGGGGGCGCGAGCTATGGCTACACCTTC.

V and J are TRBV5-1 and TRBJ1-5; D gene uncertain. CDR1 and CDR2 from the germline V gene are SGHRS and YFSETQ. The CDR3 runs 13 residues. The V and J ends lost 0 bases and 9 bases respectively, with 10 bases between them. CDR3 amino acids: CASSLVEQGPQHF. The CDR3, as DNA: TGCGCCAGCAGCTTGGTCGAGCAAGGGCCCCAGCATTTT.

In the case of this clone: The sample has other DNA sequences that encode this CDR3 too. CDR3 amino acids: CASSLGQGEDEQYF. The DNA for the CDR3 is TGCGCCAGCAGCTTGGGACAGGGGGAAGACGAGCAGTACTTC. The V and J genes are TRBV5-1 and TRBJ2-7, with TRBD1 identical over 9 bases. The J segment lost 5 bases and the V segment lost 0 bases, leaving 3 bases of the junction unmatched. The CDR3 has 14 residues. Germline values: CDR1 SGHRS, CDR2 YFSETQ.

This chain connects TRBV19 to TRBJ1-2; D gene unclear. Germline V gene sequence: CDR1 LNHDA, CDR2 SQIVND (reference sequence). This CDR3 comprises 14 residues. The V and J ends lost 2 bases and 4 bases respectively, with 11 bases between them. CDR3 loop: CASSISDVGYGYTF. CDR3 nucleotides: TGTGCCAGTAGTATATCTGACGTGGGCTATGGCTACACCTTC.

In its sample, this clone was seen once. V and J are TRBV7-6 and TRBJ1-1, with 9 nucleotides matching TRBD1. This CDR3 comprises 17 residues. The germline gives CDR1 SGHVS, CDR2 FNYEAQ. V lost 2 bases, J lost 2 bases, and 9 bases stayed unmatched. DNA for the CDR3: TGTGCCAGCAGCTTATGGGACAGGGACGGGGAAAACACTGAAGCTTTCTTT. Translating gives CASSLWDRDGENTEAFF.

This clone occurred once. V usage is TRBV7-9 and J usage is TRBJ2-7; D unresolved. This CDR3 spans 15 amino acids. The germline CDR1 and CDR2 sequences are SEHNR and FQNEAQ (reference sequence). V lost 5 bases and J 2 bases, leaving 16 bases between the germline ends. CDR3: CASSPLEQRAYEQYF. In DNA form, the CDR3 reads TGTGCCAGCAGCCCTCTGGAGCAAAGAGCCTACGAGCAGTACTTC.

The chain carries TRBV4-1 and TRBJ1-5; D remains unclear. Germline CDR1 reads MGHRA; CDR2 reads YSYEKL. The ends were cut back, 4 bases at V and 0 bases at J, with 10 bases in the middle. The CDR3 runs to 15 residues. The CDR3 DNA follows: TGCGCCAGCAGCCCCTCAGGCGGTAGCAATCAGCCCCAGCATTTT. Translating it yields CASSPSGGSNQPQHF.

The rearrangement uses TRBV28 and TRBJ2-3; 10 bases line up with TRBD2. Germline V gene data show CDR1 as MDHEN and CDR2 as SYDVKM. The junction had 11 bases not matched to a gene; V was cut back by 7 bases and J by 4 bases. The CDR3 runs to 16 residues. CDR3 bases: TGTGCCAGCAAAGAGCGGGGGGGCCGAGACGCAGATACGCAGTATTTT. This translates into CASKERGGRDADTQYF.

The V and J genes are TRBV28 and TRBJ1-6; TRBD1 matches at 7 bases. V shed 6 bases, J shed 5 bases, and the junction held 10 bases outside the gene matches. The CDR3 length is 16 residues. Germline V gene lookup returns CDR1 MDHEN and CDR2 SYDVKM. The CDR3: CASSKLTGYDNSPLHF. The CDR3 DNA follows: TGTGCCAGCAGCAAATTGACAGGGTATGATAATTCACCCCTCCACTTT.

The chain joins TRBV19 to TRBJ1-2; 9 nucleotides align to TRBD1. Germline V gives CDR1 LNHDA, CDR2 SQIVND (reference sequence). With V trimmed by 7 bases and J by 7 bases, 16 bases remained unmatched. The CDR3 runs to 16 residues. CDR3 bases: TGTGCCAGTACCCCTATTCCCGGGACAGGGAGGAGTGGCTACACCTTC. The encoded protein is CASTPIPGTGRSGYTF.

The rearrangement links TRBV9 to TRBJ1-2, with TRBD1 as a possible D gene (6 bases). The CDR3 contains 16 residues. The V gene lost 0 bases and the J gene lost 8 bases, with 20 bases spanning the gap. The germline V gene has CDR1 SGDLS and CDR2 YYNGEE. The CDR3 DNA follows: TGTGCCAGCAGCGTAGCTGACGGGGCAGCTAGGGGGGGCTACACCTTC. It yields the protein CASSVADGAARGGYTF.

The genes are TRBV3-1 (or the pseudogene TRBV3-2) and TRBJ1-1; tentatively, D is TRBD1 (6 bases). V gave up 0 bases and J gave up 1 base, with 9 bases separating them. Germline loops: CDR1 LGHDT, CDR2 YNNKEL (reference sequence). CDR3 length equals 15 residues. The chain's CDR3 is CASSQDRQANTEAFF. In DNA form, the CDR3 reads TGTGCCAGCAGCCAAGATCGACAGGCGAACACTGAAGCTTTCTTT.

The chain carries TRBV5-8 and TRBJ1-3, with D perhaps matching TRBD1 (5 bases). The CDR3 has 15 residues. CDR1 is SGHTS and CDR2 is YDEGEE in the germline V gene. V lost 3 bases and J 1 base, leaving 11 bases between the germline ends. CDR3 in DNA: TGTGCCAGCAGCTCGGACACAGAATCTGGAAACACCATATATTTT. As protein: CASSSDTESGNTIYF.

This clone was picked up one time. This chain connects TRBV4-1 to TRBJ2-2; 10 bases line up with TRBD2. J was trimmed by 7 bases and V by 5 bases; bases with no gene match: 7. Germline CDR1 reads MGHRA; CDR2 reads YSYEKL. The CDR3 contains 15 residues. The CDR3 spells CASSSSGGAVGELFF. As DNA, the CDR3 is TGCGCCAGCAGCTCCAGCGGGGGGGCCGTCGGGGAGCTGTTTTTT.

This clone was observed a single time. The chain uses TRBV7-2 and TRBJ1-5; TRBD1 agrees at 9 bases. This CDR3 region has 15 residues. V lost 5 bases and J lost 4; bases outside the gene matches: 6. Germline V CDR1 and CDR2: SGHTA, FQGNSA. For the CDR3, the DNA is TGTGCCAGCAGCCAAGTCGGGACAGGGAATCAGCCCCAGCATTTT. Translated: CASSQVGTGNQPQHF.

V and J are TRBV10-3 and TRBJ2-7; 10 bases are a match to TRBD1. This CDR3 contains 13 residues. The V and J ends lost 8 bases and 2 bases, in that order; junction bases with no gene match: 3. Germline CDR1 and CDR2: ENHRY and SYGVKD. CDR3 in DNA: TGTGCCATCTCCGGGACAGGGGCCTACGAGCAGTACTTC. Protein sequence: CAISGTGAYEQYF.

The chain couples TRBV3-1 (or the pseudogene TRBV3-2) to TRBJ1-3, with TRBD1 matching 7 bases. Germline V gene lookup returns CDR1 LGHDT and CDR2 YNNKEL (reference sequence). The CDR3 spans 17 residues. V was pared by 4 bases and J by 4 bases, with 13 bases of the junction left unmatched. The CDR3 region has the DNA TGTGCCAGCAGCCCATGGACAGGAGAGGAGTCAGGAAACACCATATATTTT. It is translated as CASSPWTGEESGNTIYF.